The clone carrying this T cell receptor (beta chain) was recorded a few times. The sample originates from a study of CD8 T cells in ankylosing spondylitis. TCRdb used MiXCR to reprocess the 5' RACE reads, holding one entry per CDR3 protein. The table shows approximately 100,000 distinct CDR3 sequences, with about 25% occurring only once. The length of the CDR3 is 17 residues. V lost 5 bases to trimming and J lost 2 bases, with 19 bases between them. Per germline, CDR1 SGHTA and CDR2 FQGNSA. The sample was synovial fluid, either unsorted or a sorted T cell fraction (not recorded which). This receptor was taken from a male donor with ankylosing spondylitis. This chain connects TRBV7-2 to TRBJ2-1; D is unclear. The CDR3 nucleotides read TGTGCCAGCAGCGCCGCGACCTTAGCCTCAACCTACAATGAGCAGTTCTTC. Amino acid sequence: CASSAATLASTYNEQFF.